Listed below are T cell receptor beta chains from one sample, sequenced in a study of CD8 T cells in Susac syndrome. TCRdb processed the immunoSEQ multiplex PCR reads anew with MiXCR; each CDR3 protein has one entry. The data contain some 130,000 distinct CDR3 sequences, around nine tenths of them singletons. Source material: CD8+ T cells from PBMCs. The origin of the receptors is a human donor with multiple sclerosis. CDR3s include the opening cysteine and the closing phenylalanine or tryptophan. D genes are given only for firm matches. Clone size, where shown, is once, few, many, or a class for clones that have expanded.

j_call | clone_size | v_call | d_call | cdr3_aa | cdr3_nt
TRBJ2-4 | once | TRBV29-1 | . | CSVDEGNIQYF | TGCAGCGTTGATGAGGGGAACATTCAGTACTTC
TRBJ1-2 | . | TRBV9 | . | CASSLTGGQKGYTF | TGTGCCAGCAGCCTGACCGGGGGCCAAAAAGGCTACACCTTC
TRBJ1-1 | . | TRBV5-1 | . | CASSLTRTVNTEAFF | TGCGCCAGCAGCTTGACTAGGACGGTGAACACTGAAGCTTTCTTT
TRBJ2-2 | . | TRBV4-1 | . | CASSQQQGTGELFF | TGCGCCAGCAGCCAACAACAGGGAACCGGGGAGCTGTTTTTT
TRBJ2-2 | . | TRBV6-5 | . | CASSPEEAGELFF | TGTGCCAGCAGTCCCGAAGAGGCCGGGGAGCTGTTTTTT
TRBJ2-5 | once | TRBV12-3/TRBV12-4 | . | CASSGLVEETQYF | TGTGCCAGCAGCGGACTCGTGGAAGAGACCCAGTACTTC
TRBJ2-7 | few | TRBV11-2 | . | CASSPWIGSSYEQYF | TGTGCCAGCAGCCCGTGGATAGGCAGCTCCTACGAGCAGTACTTC
TRBJ2-7 | . | TRBV28 | . | CASSTDRGKISYEQYF | TGTGCCAGCAGTACGGATCGCGGTAAAATCTCCTACGAGCAGTACTTC
TRBJ2-7 | . | TRBV2 | TRBD2 | CASSERIAGGLEQYF | TGTGCCAGCAGTGAACGGATAGCGGGGGGACTCGAGCAGTACTTC
TRBJ1-2 | . | TRBV6-1 | TRBD1 | CATSAGRGPVYGYTF | TGTGCCACCTCGGCGGGCAGGGGGCCGGTCTATGGCTACACCTTC
TRBJ2-7 | once | TRBV2 | . | CASKVGASDSYEQYF | TGTGCCAGCAAGGTAGGGGCTAGCGACTCCTACGAGCAGTACTTC
TRBJ1-1 | . | TRBV20-1 | TRBD1 | CSARGQGDTEAFF | TGCAGTGCTAGGGGACAGGGGGACACTGAAGCTTTCTTT
TRBJ2-3 | . | TRBV4-1 | . | CASSPVGTDTQYF | TGCGCCAGCAGCCCCGTGGGCACAGATACGCAGTATTTT
TRBJ1-5 | . | TRBV6-1 | . | CASSEWENQPQHF | TGTGCCAGCAGTGAATGGGAGAATCAGCCCCAGCATTTT
TRBJ2-7 | . | TRBV4-1 | TRBD1 | CASSHHRTGFEQYF | TGCGCCAGCAGCCATCATCGGACAGGGTTTGAGCAGTACTTC
TRBJ2-7 | . | TRBV5-6 | TRBD1 | CASSWTGGGEQYF | TGTGCCAGCAGCTGGACAGGGGGCGGCGAGCAGTACTTC
TRBJ2-7 | few | TRBV29-1 | . | CSPRGDEQYF | TGCAGCCCAAGGGGAGACGAGCAGTACTTC
TRBJ2-7 | . | TRBV27 | . | CASTPGGPGEQYF | TGTGCCAGCACCCCAGGAGGTCCGGGCGAGCAGTACTTC
TRBJ1-1 | . | TRBV20-1 | . | CSASEPHNTEAFF | TGCAGTGCTAGCGAGCCTCATAACACTGAAGCTTTCTTT
TRBJ1-2 | . | TRBV9 | . | CASSGGAGGYTF | TGTGCCAGCAGCGGCGGGGCGGGTGGCTACACCTTC
TRBJ1-1 | . | TRBV4-1 | TRBD1 | CASSQDNVDRGLTEAFF | TGCGCCAGCAGCCAAGATAATGTGGACAGGGGGCTGACTGAAGCTTTCTTT
TRBJ2-3 | . | TRBV30 | TRBD2 | CAWSGDSGDTADTQYF | TGTGCCTGGAGTGGCGATAGCGGGGACACGGCAGATACGCAGTATTTT
TRBJ2-1 | . | TRBV5-1 | . | CASSADSGHNEQFF | TGCGCCAGCAGCGCAGATAGCGGCCACAATGAGCAGTTCTTC
TRBJ2-7 | few | TRBV13 | . | CASSLDTQAEQYF | TGTGCCAGCAGCTTAGACACCCAGGCGGAGCAGTACTTC
TRBJ2-7 | . | TRBV27 | . | CASSLRTAYEQYF | TGTGCCAGCAGTTTGCGGACTGCTTACGAGCAGTACTTC
TRBJ1-1 | . | TRBV4-1 | . | CASSQEQGRAEAFF | TGCGCCAGCAGCCAAGAACAGGGACGGGCTGAAGCTTTCTTT
TRBJ2-5 | . | TRBV7-8 | . | CASSRSISQETQYF | TGTGCCAGCAGCAGATCGATCAGCCAAGAGACCCAGTACTTC
TRBJ1-5 | . | TRBV28 | . | CASSPGTEGAQPQHF | TGTGCCAGCAGCCCCGGGACGGAGGGTGCTCAGCCCCAGCATTTT
TRBJ2-7 | . | TRBV6-1 | . | CASRTVLYEQYF | TGTGCCAGTCGGACAGTCTTGTACGAGCAGTACTTC
TRBJ2-3 | . | TRBV7-9 | . | CASSPPTPGRTDTQYF | TGTGCCAGCAGCCCACCAACCCCGGGGCGCACAGATACGCAGTATTTT
TRBJ1-5 | . | TRBV28 | . | CASSPDSINQPQHF | TGTGCCAGCAGTCCGGACAGCATTAATCAGCCCCAGCATTTT
TRBJ1-1 | . | TRBV7-9 | . | CASSPVTEAFF | TGTGCCAGCAGCCCTGTAACTGAAGCTTTCTTT
TRBJ1-5 | . | TRBV7-8 | . | CASSLGWGGNQPQHF | TGTGCCAGCAGCTTAGGTTGGGGGGGAAATCAGCCCCAGCATTTT
TRBJ2-1 | . | TRBV3-1 | . | CASSQDGMGEAYNEQFF | TGTGCCAGCAGCCAAGATGGAATGGGAGAAGCCTACAATGAGCAGTTCTTC
TRBJ2-7 | . | TRBV20-1 | . | CSAGVQSTYEQYF | TGCAGTGCTGGAGTTCAAAGCACCTACGAGCAGTACTTC
TRBJ2-3 | . | TRBV7-8 | TRBD1 | CASSPDPGTGDESLPSDTQYF | TGTGCCAGCAGCCCCGACCCCGGGACAGGGGATGAGTCGTTACCGTCGGATACGCAGTATTTT
TRBJ2-7 | . | TRBV27 | . | CASSVGVTYEQYF | TGTGCCAGCAGTGTAGGGGTTACCTACGAGCAGTACTTC
TRBJ1-1 | . | TRBV6-2/TRBV6-3 | . | CASSQQDYTEAFF | TGTGCCAGCAGTCAACAGGATTACACTGAAGCTTTCTTT
TRBJ2-7 | . | TRBV20-1 | TRBD2 | CSARTSGLYEQYF | TGCAGTGCTAGAACTAGCGGGTTATACGAGCAGTACTTC
TRBJ2-1 | . | TRBV4-1 | TRBD2 | CASSQESGSTEQFF | TGCGCCAGCAGCCAAGAGAGCGGGAGTACTGAGCAGTTCTTC
TRBJ2-7 | . | TRBV5-1 | . | CASSLYFQGTYEQYF | TGCGCCAGCAGCTTGTATTTTCAGGGGACCTACGAGCAGTACTTC
TRBJ2-3 | . | TRBV5-8 | . | CASSFLGADTQYF | TGTGCCAGCAGCTTTCTAGGAGCAGATACGCAGTATTTT
TRBJ2-2 | . | TRBV9 | . | CASSSPKGFGELFF | TGTGCCAGCAGCTCACCAAAGGGGTTCGGGGAGCTGTTTTTT
TRBJ2-3 | . | TRBV6-5 | . | CASSLGGEADTQYF | TGTGCCAGCAGCCTGGGGGGAGAGGCAGATACGCAGTATTTT
TRBJ1-1 | . | TRBV5-4 | . | CASSLFAVGTEAFF | TGTGCCAGCAGCTTATTCGCCGTGGGGACTGAAGCTTTCTTT
TRBJ1-1 | . | TRBV15 | . | CATSRVLPNTEAFF | TGTGCCACCAGCAGAGTACTTCCGAACACTGAAGCTTTCTTT
TRBJ2-5 | . | TRBV25-1 | . | CASSEIETQYF | TGTGCCAGCAGTGAAATAGAGACCCAGTACTTC
TRBJ2-2 | . | TRBV7-8 | . | CASSGEREPTGELFF | TGTGCCAGCAGCGGGGAGAGGGAGCCCACCGGGGAGCTGTTTTTT
TRBJ1-5 | . | TRBV4-1 | . | CASSQDSTGLSNQPQHF | TGCGCCAGCAGCCAAGACTCGACAGGATTAAGCAATCAGCCCCAGCATTTT
TRBJ2-6 | . | TRBV7-2 | . | CASSLAVWTATFLVSGANVLTF | TGTGCCAGCAGCTTAGCGGTTTGGACAGCAACCTTTTTGGTCTCTGGGGCCAACGTCCTGACTTTC
TRBJ2-7 | once | TRBV7-2 | TRBD1 | CASSLPNEGALSYEQYF | TGTGCCAGCAGCTTGCCTAACGAGGGGGCATTGTCCTACGAGCAGTACTTC
TRBJ2-3 | . | TRBV10-3 | . | CAISESLPEGGDTQYF | TGTGCCATCAGTGAGTCGTTGCCAGAGGGGGGAGATACGCAGTATTTT
TRBJ1-2 | . | TRBV19 | . | CASSVPDPLSYGYTF | TGTGCCAGTAGTGTACCGGACCCTCTTTCCTATGGCTACACCTTC
TRBJ1-3 | . | TRBV27 | . | CASSSRASLFRNTIYF | TGTGCCAGCAGTTCTAGGGCATCCCTCTTTCGAAACACCATATATTTT
TRBJ2-3 | . | TRBV9 | TRBD1 | CASSDLTGGASDTQYF | TGTGCCAGCAGCGACCTTACAGGGGGCGCGTCGGATACGCAGTATTTT